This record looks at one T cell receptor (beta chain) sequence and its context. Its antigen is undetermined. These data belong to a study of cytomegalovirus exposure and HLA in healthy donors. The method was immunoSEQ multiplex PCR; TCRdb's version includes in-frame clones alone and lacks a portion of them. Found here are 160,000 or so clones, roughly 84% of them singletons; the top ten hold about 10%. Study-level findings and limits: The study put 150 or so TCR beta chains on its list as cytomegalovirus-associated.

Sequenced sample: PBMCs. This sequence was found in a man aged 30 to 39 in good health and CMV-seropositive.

The CDR3 region is CAISEGQGAGDTQYF. CDR3 in DNA: TGTGCCATCAGTGAGGGACAGGGGGCCGGCGATACGCAGTATTTT. V gene TRBV10-3 combines with J gene TRBJ2-3; TRBD1 matches at 11 bases. CDR3 length: 15 residues. The V segment lost 2 bases and the J segment 6 bases; nucleotides outside the gene matches: 4. Germline values: CDR1 ENHRY, CDR2 SYGVKD.